This T cell receptor beta chain was sequenced during a study of blood T cells in healthy people across ages. This clonotype was seen many times. Its ends do not fully match the called genes, so a read error is possible. This CDR3 is built from 12 residues. Germline V gene data show CDR1 as SGHRS and CDR2 as YFSETQ. Primed by a sample-barcoded 5' primer and a J-beta primer mix, a second PCR proceeded for about 6 to 12 cycles. All samples yielded 3 million or more CDR3-containing paired-end reads. TCRdb itself ran the 5' RACE reads through MiXCR, one entry per CDR3 protein. Of about 1.6 million distinct CDR3 sequences listed, almost 35% are singletons.

The sequenced material came from blood. The chain recombines TRBV5-1 with TRBJ2-1; D might be TRBD1 (6 bases). The origin of this receptor is a woman in her twenties or thirties in good health. The CDR3 here is CASSLRGGEQFF. CDR3 bases: TGTGCCAGCAGCTTAAGAGGGGGTGAGCAGTTCTTC.